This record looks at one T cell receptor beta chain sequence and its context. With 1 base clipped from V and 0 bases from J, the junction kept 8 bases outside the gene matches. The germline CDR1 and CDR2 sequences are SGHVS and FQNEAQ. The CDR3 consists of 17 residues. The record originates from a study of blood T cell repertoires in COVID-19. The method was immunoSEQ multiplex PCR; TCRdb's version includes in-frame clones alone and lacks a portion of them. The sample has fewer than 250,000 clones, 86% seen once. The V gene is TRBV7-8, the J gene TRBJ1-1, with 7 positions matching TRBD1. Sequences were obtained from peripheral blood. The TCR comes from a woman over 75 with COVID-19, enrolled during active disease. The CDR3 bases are TGTGCCAGCAGCTTAGGAAAGGGGGCGAACATGAACACTGAAGCTTTCTTT. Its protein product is CASSLGKGANMNTEAFF.